What follows are 24 T cell receptor beta chains derived from one specimen sequenced in a study of cytotoxic CD8 clonotypes in ibrutinib-treated CLL. The method was immunoSEQ multiplex PCR; TCRdb's version includes in-frame clones alone and lacks a portion of them. This sample has about 44,000 clones, with almost 70% found just once. Sequenced here: PBMCs, sampled after 12 months of ibrutinib treatment. These receptors all come from a human donor with chronic lymphocytic leukemia.

The chain is built from TRBV18 and TRBJ2-2; unclear D gene. The CDR3 spans 13 residues. Looked up from germline, CDR1 is KGHSH and CDR2 is LQKENI. V gave up 4 bases and J gave up 1 base, with 4 bases separating them. The CDR3 here is CASSQLNTGELFF. DNA for the CDR3: TGTGCCAGCTCACAACTGAACACCGGGGAGCTGTTTTTT.

The chain is built from TRBV5-1 and TRBJ1-1; a weak D match, TRBD1 (6 bases). The ends were cut back, 3 bases at V and 5 bases at J, with 14 bases in the middle. The CDR3 extends over 14 amino acids. Germline CDR1 and CDR2: SGHRS and YFSETQ. The CDR3 region is CASSSQGVVTEAFF. CDR3 bases: TGCGCCAGCAGCTCACAGGGAGTCGTTACTGAAGCTTTCTTT.

This clone was observed a few times. The chain has TRBV5-1 and TRBJ1-1; D uncertain. V dropped 0 bases and J dropped 11 bases, with 11 bases sitting between them. Germline assignment: CDR1 SGHRS and CDR2 YFSETQ. The CDR3 consists of 12 residues. The DNA for the CDR3 is TGCGCCAGCAGCTTGGATGAGGGAAGGGCTTTCTTT. Its translation is CASSLDEGRAFF.

The chain joins TRBV18 to TRBJ1-3; no clear D. V gave up 6 bases and J gave up 0 bases, with 12 bases separating them. This CDR3 spans 15 amino acids. Germline V gene sequence: CDR1 KGHSH, CDR2 LQKENI. CDR3 amino acids: CASSRTDTSGNTIYF. The CDR3 DNA reads TGTGCCAGCTCCCGAACCGACACCTCTGGAAACACCATATATTTT. Together with reference TRBV18 and TRBJ1-3, the CDR3 gives the full variable domain: NAGVMQNPRHLVRRRGQEARLRCSPMKGHSHVYWYRQLPEEGLKFMVYLQKENIIDESGMPKERFSAEFPKEGPSILRIQQVVRGDSAAYFCASSRTDTSGNTIYFGEGSWLTVV.

The chain has TRBV7-2 and TRBJ2-7; TRBD1 matches at 9 bases. CDR3 length equals 15 residues. Germline V lookup: CDR1 SGHTA, CDR2 FQGNSA. Trimming at V came to 5 bases and at J to 5 bases, leaving 10 bases not matched to a gene. The CDR3 here is CASSPHGTGSDEQYF. CDR3 nucleotide sequence: TGTGCCAGCAGCCCGCACGGGACAGGGAGCGACGAGCAGTACTTC.

This CDR3 reads CASSLVLDTGELFF. In DNA, the CDR3 is TGTGCCAGCAGCTTAGTTCTGGACACCGGGGAGCTGTTTTTT. The chain has TRBV7-8 and TRBJ2-2; no reliable D call. The germline gives CDR1 SGHVS, CDR2 FQNEAQ. The CDR3 consists of 14 residues. V was clipped by 1 base and J by 3 bases, with 6 bases between them. Using reference TRBV7-8 and TRBJ2-2 for the parts outside the CDR3, the full variable domain is GAGVSQSPRYKVAKRGQDVALRCDPISGHVSLFWYQQALGQGPEFLTYFQNEAQLDKSGLPSDRFFAERPEGSVSTLKIQRTQQEDSAVYLCASSLVLDTGELFFGEGSRLTVL.

This chain uses TRBV4-1 with TRBJ2-3; TRBD1 might be the D (6 bases). In germline, CDR1 is MGHRA, CDR2 YSYEKL. V lost 4 bases and J lost 2, with 10 bases in between. The CDR3 is made up of 14 amino acids. CDR3 in amino acids: CASSRQEATDTQYF. The CDR3 nucleotides are TGCGCCAGCAGCCGACAGGAAGCCACAGATACGCAGTATTTT.

This chain uses TRBV14 with TRBJ1-3; 9 bases match TRBD1. J was trimmed by 0 bases and V by 4 bases; bases with no gene match: 7. The CDR3 totals 17 residues. Germline V lookup: CDR1 SGHDN, CDR2 FVKESK. Written as DNA, the CDR3 is TGTGCCAGCAGCCTCGGGACAGGGCTTTTCTCTGGAAACACCATATATTTT. Protein: CASSLGTGLFSGNTIYF.

V usage is TRBV4-1 and J usage is TRBJ2-4, with D uncertain. Germline lookup yields CDR1 MGHRA and CDR2 YSYEKL. The V and J ends lost 1 base and 6 bases respectively, with 10 bases between them. The CDR3 consists of 14 residues. The CDR3: CASSQGAFINIQYF. CDR3 DNA: TGCGCCAGCAGCCAAGGTGCCTTCATAAACATTCAGTACTTC.

The V gene is TRBV6-1, the J gene TRBJ1-2, with 7 bases lining up with TRBD1. CDR1 MNHNS and CDR2 SASEGT come from the germline V gene. The V and J ends lost 2 bases and 4 bases, in that order; junction bases with no gene match: 4. The CDR3 is made up of 14 amino acids. This chain's CDR3 is CASSERNRGYGYTF. DNA for the CDR3: TGTGCCAGCAGTGAAAGGAACAGGGGCTATGGCTACACCTTC.

The chain uses TRBV7-3 and TRBJ1-2; the D is unclear. Trimming cost V 0 bases and J 7 bases, with 6 bases left between them. The germline CDR1 and CDR2 sequences are SGHTA and FQGTGA. There are 12 residues in the CDR3. The CDR3 DNA reads TGTGCCAGCAGCTTAACTTTCCGTGGCTACACCTTC. Its protein product is CASSLTFRGYTF.

The chain has TRBV5-8 and TRBJ1-2, with a weak D call TRBD1 (5 bases). The V and J ends lost 6 bases and 5 bases respectively, with 17 bases between them. Germline V gene sequence: CDR1 SGHTS, CDR2 YDEGEE. This CDR3 has 14 residues. CDR3 sequence: CASNFLRGRYGYTF. Written as DNA, the CDR3 is TGTGCCAGCAACTTTCTGAGGGGTCGGTATGGCTACACCTTC.

The rearrangement joins TRBV5-5 to TRBJ2-7; D gene uncertain. From germline, CDR1 is SGHKS and CDR2 YYEKEE (reference sequence). Trimming removed 0 bases at V and 3 bases at J, with 13 bases between. The CDR3 spans 15 residues. DNA of the CDR3: TGTGCCAGCAGCTTGGCCGACGGCAGCTACTACGAGCAGTACTTC. Translated, it gives CASSLADGSYYEQYF.

V gene TRBV19 combines with J gene TRBJ2-7; D is perhaps TRBD1 (6 bases). Germline V lookup: CDR1 LNHDA, CDR2 SQIVND (reference sequence). The CDR3 is made up of 13 amino acids. Between the trimmed V and J ends, which lost 7 bases and 7 bases, there was a span of 17 bases. The CDR3 region has the DNA TGTGCCAGTAAGGGGCAGGGTCAGGGGGAGCAGTACTTC. Translated: CASKGQGQGEQYF. The variable domain in full, with the rest retrieved from reference TRBV19 and TRBJ2-7, is DGGITQSPKYLFRKEGQNVTLSCEQNLNHDAMYWYRQDPGQGLRLIYYSQIVNDFQKGDIAEGYSVSREKKESFPLTVTSAQKNPTAFYLCASKGQGQGEQYFGPGTRLTVT.

This clone appeared a single time. CDR3 amino acids: CASTLETSGSEQYF. CDR3 sequence (DNA): TGTGCCAGCACCCTGGAGACTAGCGGATCCGAGCAGTACTTC. The chain couples TRBV7-9 to TRBJ2-7; TRBD2 agrees at 9 bases. The CDR3 runs to 14 residues. V lost 7 bases and J lost 6; bases outside the gene matches: 10. CDR1 and CDR2 from the germline V gene are SEHNR and FQNEAQ (reference sequence).

This clone was seen a single time. The rearrangement links TRBV7-2 to TRBJ1-1, with 8 bases identical to TRBD1. Germline lookup yields CDR1 SGHTA and CDR2 FQGNSA. The CDR3 runs 16 residues. The V gene end was trimmed by 4 bases and the J gene end by 5 bases; junction bases not matched to a gene: 12. The chain's CDR3 is CASSSFQGAPRTEAFF. CDR3 DNA: TGTGCCAGCAGCTCATTCCAGGGGGCGCCCCGTACTGAAGCTTTCTTT.

This chain uses TRBV19 with TRBJ2-2; 7 bases agree with TRBD2. CDR1 and CDR2 (germline): LNHDA, SQIVND (reference sequence). The V segment lost 3 bases and the J segment 3 bases; nucleotides outside the gene matches: 10. This CDR3 spans 17 amino acids. The CDR3 DNA is TGTGCCAGTAGTATCAGGACCGGGAGGACCGACACCGGGGAGCTGTTTTTT. Translating it yields CASSIRTGRTDTGELFF.

The chain is built from TRBV7-6 and TRBJ2-7; 9 bases fit TRBD1. The CDR3 sequence is 15 residues long. Germline lookup yields CDR1 SGHVS and CDR2 FNYEAQ. V lost 5 bases to trimming and J lost 2 bases; unmatched junction nucleotides: 7. In DNA form, the CDR3 reads TGTGCCAGCAGCCCGGACAGGGGAATAACCTACGAGCAGTACTTC. Amino acid sequence: CASSPDRGITYEQYF.

The chain recombines TRBV5-1 with TRBJ2-1, with unresolved D. Trimming pared 0 bases from V and 6 bases from J, leaving 7 bases between. The germline gives CDR1 SGHRS, CDR2 YFSETQ. The CDR3 loop spans 13 amino acids. The DNA for the CDR3 is TGCGCCAGCAGCTTGGACCACCTCAATGAGCAGTTCTTC. It codes for CASSLDHLNEQFF.

This clone has only a few counts. The V gene is TRBV4-2, the J gene TRBJ2-7, with 8 bases matching TRBD2. The length of the CDR3 is 16 residues. Germline CDR1 LGHNA, CDR2 YNFKEQ. The V segment lost 3 bases and the J segment 5 bases; nucleotides outside the gene matches: 12. Here the CDR3 reads CASSQEPSGSRNEQYF. The CDR3 nucleotides are TGTGCCAGCAGCCAGGAACCGAGCGGGAGTCGGAACGAGCAGTACTTC.

The V gene is TRBV6-5, the J gene TRBJ2-7; D gene unclear. Trimming removed 8 bases at V and 6 bases at J, with 17 bases between. The germline gives CDR1 MNHEY, CDR2 SVGAGI. The CDR3 has 13 residues. The CDR3 sequence: CASSATLTAEQYF. The CDR3, as DNA: TGTGCCAGCTCGGCTACCTTAACGGCCGAGCAGTACTTC.

The chain couples TRBV14 to TRBJ1-2; a possible D gene is TRBD1 (5 bases). Trimming removed 6 bases at V and 8 bases at J, with 16 bases between. This CDR3 region has 13 residues. CDR1 and CDR2 (germline): SGHDN, FVKESK. The CDR3 DNA is TGTGCCAGCAGTGTTGACGTTTGGGACGGCTACACCTTC. Translated, it gives CASSVDVWDGYTF.

This chain joins TRBV5-5 and TRBJ2-7, with TRBD1 identical over 8 bases. The V gene's germline CDR1 is SGHKS and CDR2 YYEKEE (reference sequence). J was trimmed by 6 bases and V by 3 bases; bases with no gene match: 8. CDR3 length: 14 amino acids. CDR3 region: CASSSTGTGSEQYF. The CDR3 nucleotides read TGTGCCAGCAGCTCGACCGGGACAGGCTCCGAGCAGTACTTC.

This clone has a single count. The chain links TRBV15 to TRBJ1-1; D is ambiguous. CDR1 LNHNV and CDR2 YYDKDF come from the germline V gene (reference sequence). The ends were cut back, 0 bases at V and 8 bases at J, with 16 bases in the middle. CDR3 size: 15 residues. As DNA, the CDR3 is TGTGCCACCAGCAGAGATCCGGTGCCGGAGGCCGAAGCTTTCTTT. Translating gives CATSRDPVPEAEAFF. Complete variable domain (other parts from reference TRBV15 and TRBJ1-1): DAMVIQNPRYQVTQFGKPVTLSCSQTLNHNVMYWYQQKSSQAPKLLFHYYDKDFNNEADTPDNFQSRRPNTSFCFLDIRSPGLGDTAMYLCATSRDPVPEAEAFFGQGTRLTVV.